The rows below give T cell receptor beta chains drawn from one sample of a study of blood T cell repertoires in COVID-19. Profiled with immunoSEQ multiplex PCR; TCRdb holds only in-frame clones, not every one. The sample shows approximately 40,000 clones, about 79% of them seen only once. The sequencing sample was made of peripheral blood. These receptors were collected from a woman aged 60-75 years with acute or convalescent COVID-19. Each CDR3 is given with its conserved first and last residue. A clone size is listed for some rows: how often the clone was seen (once, few, many), or a class if it is expanded.

j_call | v_call | clone_size | cdr3_aa
TRBJ1-3 | TRBV19 | few | CASTTRPHNEGQSSGNTIYF
TRBJ1-4 | TRBV7-2 | NA | CASSSRTGMNEKLFF
TRBJ2-2 | TRBV6-1 | few | CASSEVGPGTANTGELFF
TRBJ2-6 | TRBV18 | NA | CASSPFSTGGAFSGANVLTF
TRBJ1-3 | TRBV9 | NA | CASSVGGERNTIYF
TRBJ1-4 | TRBV4-1 | few | CASSQQGTGGEKLFF
TRBJ2-3 | TRBV9 | NA | CASGRGGQATDTQYF
TRBJ1-5 | TRBV20-1 | NA | CSASTGLGNQPQHF
TRBJ2-7 | TRBV19 | few | CASDGGSGYEQYF
TRBJ2-1 | TRBV4-2 | once | CASSQDWISGGYNEQFF
TRBJ2-1 | TRBV18 | NA | CASSPPGLAGSSYNEQFF
TRBJ1-2 | TRBV6-5 | NA | CAAAVRVGIYGYTF
TRBJ2-1 | TRBV7-9 | NA | CASSSEVEQFF
TRBJ2-7 | TRBV6-5 | NA | CASSYWDRPGEQYF
TRBJ2-2 | TRBV14 | NA | CASSLLRAGELFF
TRBJ2-7 | TRBV5-1 | NA | CASSLVTESYEQYF
TRBJ1-5 | TRBV2 | NA | CASTGQGQPQHF
TRBJ2-6 | TRBV7-2 | NA | CASSLRFRTVSSGANVLTF
TRBJ2-1 | TRBV7-2 | NA | CASSLAGTGGLYNEQFF
TRBJ1-6 | TRBV27 | NA | CASSYRAHNSPLHF
TRBJ2-7 | TRBV2 | NA | CASSDPGTEYEQYF
TRBJ2-2 | TRBV24-1 | NA | CATRTGLNTGELFF
TRBJ2-2 | TRBV11-3 | once | CASSLISGTGELFF
TRBJ2-1 | TRBV27 | NA | CASSLTGSSYNEQFF
TRBJ1-1 | TRBV14 | NA | CASSQETGPLRGEAFF
TRBJ2-3 | TRBV27 | NA | CASIIFTSGRCTDTQYF